This TCR beta chain was sequenced during a study of blood T cell repertoires in COVID-19. Study at large: Spain, Italy and the United States supplied samples that represented acute and convalescent COVID-19.

Cohorts were determined from participant-reported clinical history. What the recovered Cohort 3 donors had was two negative PCRs, clearance, or symptom resolution. Germline CDR1 is LNHDA and CDR2 is SQIVND (reference sequence). The trim removed 1 base at V and 0 bases at J, leaving 13 bases unmatched. The CDR3 extends over 21 amino acids. This table comes from immunoSEQ multiplex PCR, and its TCRdb copy is limited to in-frame clones, with some not included. The data contain 180,000 or so clones, 86% of them singletons. The sequenced material came from PBMCs or T cells enriched from blood (not recorded which). The TCR comes from a woman aged 25 to 39 who had recovered from COVID-19. J is TRBJ2-6 and V is TRBV19; 9 bases align to TRBD1. The CDR3 DNA is TGTGCCAGTAGTATAGGAGCCCTGGAGGGACAGGGAGTCTCTGGGGCCAACGTCCTGACTTTC. This codes for CASSIGALEGQGVSGANVLTF.